The following is a TCR beta chain sequence with its context. The antigen remains unidentified. Germline V lookup: CDR1 LGHNA, CDR2 YSLEER. The V segment lost 5 bases and the J segment 0 bases; nucleotides outside the gene matches: 7. The CDR3 is made up of 18 amino acids. The data are from a study of cytomegalovirus exposure and HLA in healthy donors. General observations from the study: In a later analysis, a missense DCLRE1C variant was linked to TCR beta V- and J-gene trimming. A later analysis showed HLA-associated TCR beta chains outstripping equally common others in clonal expansion. A later analysis revealed that TCR association rates differed between HLA loci, peaking at DRB1 and bottoming out at HLA-C. Accurate HLA-A and HLA-B prediction from TCR beta sequences was reported for most subjects.

A multiplex PCR was run with 60 Vbeta primers and 13 Jbeta primers. Assay: immunoSEQ multiplex PCR; the TCRdb copy retains only in-frame clones and omits some. Among roughly 150,000 clones, about 82% were seen once, and the ten largest hold approximately 3.6%. Sample: PBMCs. The clonotype comes from a male donor in good health and CMV-seronegative. V is TRBV4-3 and J is TRBJ1-6; 10 positions match TRBD1. CDR3: CASSTRTGGVSYNSPLHF. CDR3 coding DNA: TGCGCCAGCAGCACCCGGACAGGGGGAGTCTCCTATAATTCACCCCTCCACTTT.